This T cell receptor beta chain was captured by sequencing in a study of shared clonotypes between healthy human individuals. Sequencing was at deep level. TCRdb's copy holds only in-frame clones and misses some; the assay was immunoSEQ multiplex PCR. Of 2 million to 3 million clones listed, 93% are singletons. Germline CDR1 reads SGHAT; CDR2 reads FQNNGV. The CDR3 contains 13 residues. Between the trimmed V and J ends, which lost 5 bases and 0 bases, there was a span of 7 bases. This clone was observed a handful of times. The sequenced material came from naive CD4+ T cells from PBMCs. Specified subset: CD45RA+ positively selected. The chain recombines TRBV11-2 with TRBJ1-1; D is unclear. The receptor's source is a man between 18 and 29 years old in good health. Some clones in this sample may be carry-over from other donors' samples. The CDR3 bases are TGTGCCAGCAGCCCCGCGCTGAACACTGAAGCTTTCTTT. Translating it yields CASSPALNTEAFF.